This entry lists 25 T cell receptor beta chains sequenced from one sample in a study of blood T cell repertoires in COVID-19. Profiling relied on immunoSEQ multiplex PCR, and the TCRdb table lists in-frame clones only, not all of them. Of 200,000 or so clones in the sample, roughly 84% are singletons; the top ten hold about 10%. The sample was peripheral blood. The receptor source for this set is a woman of 80 years or more with COVID-19, enrolled during active disease.

The rearrangement uses TRBV28 and TRBJ1-2, with 11 positions matching TRBD1. Trimming removed 5 bases from V and 8 bases from J; junction bases left unmatched: 7. Looked up from germline, CDR1 is MDHEN and CDR2 is SYDVKM. The CDR3 totals 14 residues. CDR3 bases: TGTGCCAGCAGTGAGGACAGGGGGCTCAGGGGCTACACCTTC. It is translated as CASSEDRGLRGYTF.

The chain combines TRBV11-2 with TRBJ2-5; 8 nucleotides line up with TRBD1. CDR1 and CDR2 from the germline V gene are SGHAT and FQNNGV. The CDR3 contains 13 residues. Germline trimming cut 5 bases from V and 7 bases from J; bases unmatched to any gene: 6. CDR3 DNA: TGTGCCAGCAGCCCCGACAGGGGACGGACCCAGTACTTC. Amino acids: CASSPDRGRTQYF. Full variable domain (outside the CDR3, taken from reference TRBV11-2 and TRBJ2-5): EAGVAQSPRYKIIEKRQSVAFWCNPISGHATLYWYQQILGQGPKLLIQFQNNGVVDDSQLPKDRFSAERLKGVDSTLKIQPAKLEDSAVYLCASSPDRGRTQYFGPGTRLLVL.

This chain joins TRBV2 and TRBJ2-7; 7 bases fit TRBD1. Trimming took 4 bases from V and 3 from J; bases not matched to a gene: 3. The germline CDR1 and CDR2 sequences are SNHLY and FYNNEI. This CDR3 is built from 13 residues. This chain's CDR3 is CASSAGQNYEQYF. The CDR3, as DNA: TGTGCCAGCAGTGCGGGACAGAACTACGAGCAGTACTTC.

The chain is built from TRBV10-3 and TRBJ1-4; TRBD1 might be the D (6 bases). Deletions cut 10 bases from V and 1 base from J, with 13 bases between. CDR1 is ENHRY, CDR2 SYGVKD, per germline. This CDR3 region has 14 residues. The CDR3 nucleotides are TGTGCCACCGGAACAGGGTTAACTAATGAAAAACTGTTTTTT. The encoded protein is CATGTGLTNEKLFF.

In its sample, this clone was seen once. The V gene is TRBV5-1, the J gene TRBJ1-2, with TRBD1 matching over 11 bases. The CDR3 has 13 amino acids. J lost 5 bases, V lost 7 bases, and 4 bases had no gene match. Germline V gene lookup returns CDR1 SGHRS and CDR2 YFSETQ. The DNA for the CDR3 is TGCGCCAGCGGACAGGGGGCGACTTATGGCTACACCTTC. It codes for CASGQGATYGYTF.

This clone was seen only once. The chain links TRBV4-2 to TRBJ2-4, with 8 positions matching TRBD1. From germline, CDR1 is LGHNA and CDR2 YNFKEQ. With 1 base clipped from V and 6 bases from J, the junction kept 5 bases outside the gene matches. The CDR3 totals 15 residues. CDR3 DNA sequence: TGTGCCAGCAGCCAAGGGACAGGGCCGTTAAACATTCAGTACTTC. It yields the protein CASSQGTGPLNIQYF.

The gene calls are TRBV7-8 and TRBJ1-2; no clear D gene. Germline lookup yields CDR1 SGHVS and CDR2 FQNEAQ. The CDR3 contains 15 residues. Trimming left V 1 base short and J 3 bases short, with 12 bases between. The CDR3 spells CASSLVSRPDYGYTF. In DNA form, the CDR3 reads TGTGCCAGCAGCTTAGTTTCCCGTCCAGACTATGGCTACACCTTC.

The chain recombines TRBV13 with TRBJ2-7, with 10 bases fitting TRBD2. V gave up 6 bases and J gave up 2 bases; unmatched junction bases: 7. The CDR3 loop spans 15 amino acids. Germline V lookup: CDR1 PRHDT, CDR2 FYEKMQ (reference sequence). The CDR3 DNA reads as TGTGCCAGCAGGGGTCTAGCGGGGGCTCCCTACGAGCAGTACTTC. Translation gives CASRGLAGAPYEQYF.

J is TRBJ1-1 and V is TRBV12-3 or TRBV12-4, with D perhaps matching TRBD1 (5 bases). This CDR3 comprises 13 residues. V lost 7 bases to trimming and J lost 6 bases, with 15 bases between them. Here the CDR3 reads CASNQGVGSEAFF. In DNA, the CDR3 is TGTGCCAGCAATCAAGGGGTCGGGTCTGAAGCTTTCTTT.

The V and J genes are TRBV11-2 and TRBJ2-3, with a possible D match to TRBD1 (5 bases). This CDR3 is built from 14 residues. Germline values: CDR1 SGHAT, CDR2 FQNNGV. Trimming removed 0 bases from V and 3 bases from J, with 7 bases in between. The CDR3 DNA reads TGTGCCAGCAGCTTAGACAGGGTTACAGATACGCAGTATTTT. Protein product: CASSLDRVTDTQYF.

V usage is TRBV10-1 and J usage is TRBJ1-1; D gene unclear. V was pared by 4 bases and J by 0 bases, with 9 bases between. The germline V gene has CDR1 WNHNN and CDR2 SYGVQD (reference sequence). CDR3 size: 14 residues. CDR3 region: CASSGGNVNTEAFF. CDR3 coding DNA: TGCGCCAGCAGTGGAGGTAACGTGAACACTGAAGCTTTCTTT.

In its sample, this clone was seen a few times. V and J are TRBV6-2 or TRBV6-3 and TRBJ2-7, with no clear D. CDR1 is MNHEY and CDR2 is SVGEGT in the germline V gene. V was trimmed by 0 bases and J by 1 base, leaving 7 bases between them. CDR3 length equals 14 residues. CDR3 region: CASSYSVSSYEQYF. The CDR3 DNA is TGTGCCAGCAGTTACTCGGTCAGTTCCTACGAGCAGTACTTC.

This chain uses TRBV19 with TRBJ2-4, with 10 bases fitting TRBD1. CDR3 size: 16 residues. CDR1 is LNHDA, CDR2 SQIVND, per germline (reference sequence). V was pared by 5 bases and J by 2 bases, with 6 bases of the junction left unmatched. The DNA of the CDR3 is TGTGCCAGTAGTCCGAGACAGGGGGCGACCAAAAACATTCAGTACTTC. Its protein is CASSPRQGATKNIQYF.

In this sample, this clone turned up once. The V call is TRBV25-1, the J call TRBJ1-3; TRBD1 agrees at 7 bases. The germline V gene has CDR1 MGHDK and CDR2 SYGVNS. The CDR3 has 16 amino acids. The V and J ends lost 6 bases and 4 bases, in that order; junction bases with no gene match: 12. This CDR3 reads CASSQQGTFGGNTIYF. CDR3 nucleotide sequence: TGTGCCAGCAGCCAACAGGGGACTTTTGGGGGAAACACCATATATTTT.

The rearrangement links TRBV18 to TRBJ1-5; D is uncertain. CDR1 is KGHSH and CDR2 is LQKENI in the germline V gene. With 3 bases removed from V and 6 bases from J, the gap between germline ends came to 18 bases. There are 16 residues in the CDR3. CDR3 DNA sequence: TGTGCCAGCTCACCCCCGTCGGGGATGGCCGGTCAGCCCCAGCATTTT. Protein sequence: CASSPPSGMAGQPQHF.

This clone occurred once. This sequence joins TRBV5-1 and TRBJ1-4; a possible D gene is TRBD1 (6 bases). CDR3 length equals 16 residues. V lost 4 bases and J 2 bases, leaving 15 bases between the germline ends. CDR1 and CDR2 from the germline V gene are SGHRS and YFSETQ. The DNA for the CDR3 is TGCGCCAGCAGCGCCTACAGGGAATCGACTAATGAAAAACTGTTTTTT. It yields the protein CASSAYRESTNEKLFF.

The chain uses TRBV6-4 and TRBJ1-1; D call uncertain. The CDR3 spans 13 residues. Per germline, CDR1 MRHNA and CDR2 SNTAGT. V was shortened by 3 bases and J by 4 bases, with 9 bases between the two germline ends. The CDR3 region is CASSEAEGTEAFF. The CDR3 DNA sequence: TGTGCCAGCAGTGAAGCAGAGGGCACTGAAGCTTTCTTT.

V and J are TRBV27 and TRBJ2-5; 10 bases match TRBD2. CDR3 size: 13 residues. Germline lookup yields CDR1 MNHEY and CDR2 SMNVEV (reference sequence). J was trimmed by 14 bases and V by 4 bases; bases with no gene match: 10. CDR3 amino acids: CASSSAGGLPRYF. DNA for the CDR3: TGTGCCAGCAGTTCAGCGGGGGGGCTTCCCAGATACTTC.

The chain joins TRBV29-1 to TRBJ1-1; TRBD1 might be the D (6 bases). CDR1 and CDR2 (germline): SQVTM, ANQGSEA. V was pared by 4 bases and J by 4 bases, with 7 bases between. The CDR3 sequence is 11 residues long. The CDR3 region has the DNA TGCAGCGTTGGCAGGGGCACTGAAGCTTTCTTT. Translating it yields CSVGRGTEAFF.

This chain joins TRBV19 and TRBJ1-5; tentatively, D is TRBD1 (6 bases). CDR1 is LNHDA and CDR2 is SQIVND in the germline V gene (reference sequence). There are 14 residues in the CDR3. V gave up 4 bases and J gave up 5 bases, with 12 bases separating them. CDR3 region: CASSTQQGYQPQHF. CDR3 bases: TGTGCCAGTAGTACGCAACAGGGTTATCAGCCCCAGCATTTT.

The CDR3 spells CASSPPLTGGGGYTF. The DNA for the CDR3 is TGTGCCAGCTCACCACCCCTGACAGGGGGCGGTGGCTACACCTTC. The gene calls are TRBV18 and TRBJ1-2; TRBD1 aligns across 10 bases. Looked up from germline, CDR1 is KGHSH and CDR2 is LQKENI. The CDR3 consists of 15 residues. V dropped 0 bases and J dropped 7; count of bases not matched to a gene: 5.

This chain connects TRBV5-6 to TRBJ2-2, with D possibly being TRBD2 (6 bases). The CDR3 extends over 15 amino acids. Trimming shortened V by 4 bases and J by 8 bases, and 18 bases separated the two germline ends. CDR1 is SGHDT and CDR2 is YYEEEE in the germline V gene. The CDR3: CASSHTSLLDGELFF. The CDR3 region has the DNA TGTGCCAGCAGCCATACTAGCCTCCTAGATGGGGAGCTGTTTTTT.

The V and J genes are TRBV6-1 and TRBJ2-5; D is possibly TRBD2 (6 bases). This CDR3 is built from 15 residues. Germline V gives CDR1 MNHNS, CDR2 SASEGT. With 6 bases removed from V and 5 bases from J, the gap between germline ends came to 19 bases. Written as DNA, the CDR3 is TGTGCCAGCAGCCGGAGGGCGCGAGGGTCCGAGACCCAGTACTTC. It specifies CASSRRARGSETQYF.

The gene calls are TRBV2 and TRBJ2-2, with D perhaps matching TRBD1 (6 bases). V was trimmed by 4 bases and J by 10 bases, leaving 13 bases between them. The CDR3 totals 13 residues. CDR1 is SNHLY and CDR2 is FYNNEI in the germline V gene. As DNA, the CDR3 is TGTGCCAGCAGTGGTACAGGGTTCGAGGAGCTGTTTTTT. It encodes CASSGTGFEELFF.

The chain carries TRBV6-5 and TRBJ1-6; TRBD1 matches 9 bases. CDR1 is MNHEY and CDR2 is SVGAGI in the germline V gene. The CDR3 runs 13 residues. With 7 bases clipped from V and 10 bases from J, the junction kept 5 bases outside the gene matches. CDR3 sequence: CASTQTGGSPLHF. As DNA, the CDR3 is TGTGCCAGCACCCAGACAGGGGGATCACCCCTCCACTTT.